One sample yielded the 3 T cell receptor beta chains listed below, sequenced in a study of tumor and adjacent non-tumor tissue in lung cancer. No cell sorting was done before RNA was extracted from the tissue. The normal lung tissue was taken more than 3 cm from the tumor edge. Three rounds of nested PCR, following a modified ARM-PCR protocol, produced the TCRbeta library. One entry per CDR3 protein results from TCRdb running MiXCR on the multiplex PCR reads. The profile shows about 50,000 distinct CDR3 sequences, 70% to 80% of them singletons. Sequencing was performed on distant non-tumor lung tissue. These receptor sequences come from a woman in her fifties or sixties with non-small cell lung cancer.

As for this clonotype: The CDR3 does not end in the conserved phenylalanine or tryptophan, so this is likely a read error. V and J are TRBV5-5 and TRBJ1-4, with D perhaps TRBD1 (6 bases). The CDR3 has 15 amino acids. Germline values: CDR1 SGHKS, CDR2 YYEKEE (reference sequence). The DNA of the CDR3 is TGTGCCAGCAGTTTGGAAGGACAGCTTAATGAAAAACTGTTTTAT. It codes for CASSLEGQLNEKLFY.

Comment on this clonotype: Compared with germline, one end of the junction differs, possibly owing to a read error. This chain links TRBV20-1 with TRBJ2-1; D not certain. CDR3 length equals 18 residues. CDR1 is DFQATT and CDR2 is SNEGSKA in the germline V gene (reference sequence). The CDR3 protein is CSARAAGPPLNSYSEQFF. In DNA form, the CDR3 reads TGCAGTGCTAGAGCAGCTGGTCCACCCCTTAACTCCTACAGTGAGCAGTTCTTC.

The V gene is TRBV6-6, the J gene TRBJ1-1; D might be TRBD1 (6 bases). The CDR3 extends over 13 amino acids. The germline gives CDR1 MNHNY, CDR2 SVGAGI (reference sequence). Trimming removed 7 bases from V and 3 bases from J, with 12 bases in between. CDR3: CASNAEGDTEAFF. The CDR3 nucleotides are TGTGCCAGCAACGCGGAGGGGGACACTGAAGCTTTCTTT.